Reported below is one T cell receptor beta chain. Its binding antigen is unknown. Within one base of it there is no much larger clone, and no base qualities were kept. These data come from a study of post-analysis software for immune sequencing data (dated by TCRdb to about 2015). A note on the overall study: Disease courses on record covered relapsing-remitting, secondary progressive and progressive-relapsing multiple sclerosis, though some patients had no subtype annotation. Patient repertoires were compared against ten to twelve previously published healthy control repertoires from donors aged about 6 to 25 years. A subset of samples was prepared in parallel using single-end sample barcoding, then pooled and co-amplified after Illumina adapter ligation. General conclusions and limits of the study: The control group was slightly older than the multiple sclerosis patient group. Direct clustering with F measure showed strong co-clustering of samples prepared in the same batch, prompting a batch-effect correction. Patients showed significantly higher frequencies than controls for roughly 5 TRBV segments, among them TRBV5-6, TRBV5-1 and TRBV20-1. Significantly lower normalized Chao1 diversity was found in multiple sclerosis patients than in controls, suggesting substantial peripheral T-cell clonal expansion.

Unmatched junction bases come to 9, with V trimmed by 6 bases and J by 7 bases. Via the germline V gene, CDR1 is MNHEY and CDR2 SVGAGI. The CDR3 holds 14 amino acids from the cysteine to the phenylalanine. Only CDR3 DNA remains: 42 bases, in frame from the first base. To demonstrate the VDJtools post-analysis software, TCR beta repertoires were profiled from the peripheral blood of about 13 young patients with multiple sclerosis. The patients with multiple sclerosis were children and adolescents between about 6 and 15 years of age. Library method: PCR. TCRdb names Illumina HiSeq 2500 as the instrument used. To reduce PCR and sequencing biases, unique molecular identifiers were built into the TCR beta cDNA libraries. Per 1 to 10 million input T cells, approximately 500,000 cDNA molecules were obtained, such that each molecule approximated one T cell. The same protocol used for the earlier healthy control dataset was applied to prepare and sequence the patient libraries. Within a given batch, samples were prepared together, multiplexed and sequenced on the same HiSeq lane. Turning to the authors' computational methods: MIGEC was used to process the raw barcoded reads, and molecular identifier groups with only a single read were discarded before consensus assembly and CDR3 extraction. VDJtools was used for post-analysis of the clonotype tables, with diversity normalized by down-sampling every dataset to the smallest sample size. To correct batch-related cross-sample contamination, repertoire overlap clustering matched CDR3 amino acid sequences but not nucleotide sequences. TCRdb reworked the public reads: Q25 trimming with fastp, MiXCR clone assembly, productive beta chains retained. Merged by CDR3 protein, the rows form single entries marked with the most common genes and DNA. Here the V and J calls rest on TCRdb's processing, not on the authors' analysis. The sample table lists about 500,000 distinct CDR3 sequences, around 40% of them with a count of one. The biggest ten clones account for around 10% of the sample.

The sequenced sample was blood. The rearrangement combines TRBV6-5 with TRBJ2-1, with 7 bases aligning to TRBD2. The receptor was derived from a girl aged 10 to 17 with multiple sclerosis. The CDR3 protein is CASRYGGSGNEQFF. The bases read TGTGCCAGCAGGTACGGCGGGAGCGGAAATGAGCAGTTCTTC.